The clone carrying this TCR beta chain occurred a few times. Its antigen remains unknown. This specimen belongs to a study of CD8+CD57+ T cells in acquired aplastic anemia. Turning to the study itself: Sorted CD4+ and CD8+ cells yielded roughly 3.1 ug of DNA on average.

Individuals selected for sequencing had exhibited CD8+CD57+ cell expansion on flow cytometry. The TCR beta profiling, which covered VDJ combination and CDR3 sequence, was carried out using genomic DNA as the template. TCRdb reprocessed the reads via MiXCR and lists one record per CDR3 protein. Of around 290,000 distinct CDR3 sequences in the sample, 45% to 65% are singletons; the top ten hold approximately 1.3%. The study, taken as a whole, reports: Patients and controls were not found to differ significantly in CD8+ Simpson's diversity. It was found that about 31 CD8+ CDR3 sequences were shared between patients and controls.

The sequenced sample was sorted CD4+, CD8+, or CD8+CD57+ T cells (not recorded which) from PBMCs. This clonotype originated in a human donor with aplastic anemia.

The CDR3 bases are TGTGCCACCAGCAGAGGGGGACAGGGGAACGAGCAGTACTTC. It translates to CATSRGGQGNEQYF. The J gene is TRBJ2-7, the V gene TRBV15; TRBD1 agrees at 10 bases. V lost 1 base to trimming and J lost 5 bases; unmatched junction nucleotides: 2. Germline V gives CDR1 LNHNV, CDR2 YYDKDF (reference sequence). The CDR3 length is 14 residues.